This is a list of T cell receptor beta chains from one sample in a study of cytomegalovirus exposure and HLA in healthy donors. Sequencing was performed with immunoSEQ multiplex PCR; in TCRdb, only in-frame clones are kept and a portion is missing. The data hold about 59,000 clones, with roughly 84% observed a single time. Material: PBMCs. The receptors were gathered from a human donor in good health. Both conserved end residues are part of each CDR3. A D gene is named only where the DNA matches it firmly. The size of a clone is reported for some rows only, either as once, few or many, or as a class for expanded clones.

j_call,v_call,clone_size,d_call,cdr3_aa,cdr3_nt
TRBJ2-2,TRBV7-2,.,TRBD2,CASSPWTSRSTGELFF,TGTGCCAGCAGCCCATGGACTAGCAGAAGCACCGGGGAGCTGTTTTTT
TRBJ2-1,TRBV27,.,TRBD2,CASGSGRAVSSNEQFF,TGTGCCAGCGGTAGCGGGAGGGCCGTAAGTTCCAATGAGCAGTTCTTC
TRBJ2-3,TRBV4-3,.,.,CASSSGVSTDTQYF,TGCGCCAGCAGCAGCGGAGTGAGCACAGATACGCAGTATTTT
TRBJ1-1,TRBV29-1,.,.,CSVSAGWAMNTEAFF,TGCAGCGTTTCAGCGGGGTGGGCTATGAACACTGAAGCTTTCTTT
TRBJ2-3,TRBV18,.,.,CASSPPEDTQYF,TGTGCCAGCTCACCACCGGAGGATACGCAGTATTTT
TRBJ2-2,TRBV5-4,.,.,CASSQTRANTGELFF,TGTGCCAGCAGCCAAACACGGGCGAACACCGGGGAGCTGTTTTTT
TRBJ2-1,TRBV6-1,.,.,CACTVEEAYNEQFF,TGTGCCTGCACCGTGGAGGAGGCCTACAATGAGCAGTTCTTC
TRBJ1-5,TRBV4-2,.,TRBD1,CASSQDDRGLSQPQHF,TGTGCCAGCAGCCAAGATGACAGGGGGCTTAGTCAGCCCCAGCATTTT
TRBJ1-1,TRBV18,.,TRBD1,CASSPITGVNTEAFF,TGTGCCAGCTCACCTATAACAGGGGTTAACACTGAAGCTTTCTTT
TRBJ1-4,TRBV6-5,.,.,CASSLRQREKLFF,TGTGCCAGCAGTCTACGACAGCGTGAAAAACTGTTTTTT
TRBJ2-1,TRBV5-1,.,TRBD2,CASSLPSGNEQFF,TGCGCCAGCAGCTTGCCTAGCGGCAATGAGCAGTTCTTC
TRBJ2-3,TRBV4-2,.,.,CASSQAEGATDTQYF,TGTGCCAGCAGCCAGGCGGAAGGGGCAACAGATACGCAGTATTTT
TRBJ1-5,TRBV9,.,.,CASSVVLSNQPQHF,TGTGCCAGCAGCGTAGTACTTAGCAATCAGCCCCAGCATTTT
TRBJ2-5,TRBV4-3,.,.,CASSRYPGNQETQYF,TGCGCCAGCAGCCGATACCCAGGGAACCAAGAGACCCAGTACTTC
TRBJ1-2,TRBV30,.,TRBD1,CAWTGGTGDFYGYTF,TGTGCCTGGACGGGCGGGACAGGCGACTTCTATGGCTACACCTTC
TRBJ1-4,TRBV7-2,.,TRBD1,CASSLDRGREKLFF,TGTGCCAGCAGCCTTGACAGGGGGCGTGAAAAACTGTTTTTT
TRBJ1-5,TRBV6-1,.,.,CASSETGYSNQPQHF,TGTGCCAGCAGTGAAACAGGGTATAGCAATCAGCCCCAGCATTTT
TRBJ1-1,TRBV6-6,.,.,CASTPAWATEAFF,TGTGCCAGCACCCCCGCGTGGGCCACTGAAGCTTTCTTT
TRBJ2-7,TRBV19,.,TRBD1,CASSPSGTGGIYEQYF,TGTGCCAGTAGTCCCTCCGGGACAGGGGGAATCTACGAGCAGTACTTC
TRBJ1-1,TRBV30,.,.,CAWSSGFGTEAFF,TGTGCCTGGAGTTCGGGGTTTGGCACTGAAGCTTTCTTT
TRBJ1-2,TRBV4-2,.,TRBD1,CASSQAPLDRGRSGYTF,TGTGCCAGCAGCCAAGCCCCGCTTGACAGGGGGCGAAGTGGCTACACCTTC
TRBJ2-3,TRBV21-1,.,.,CASSKAVSGRDSYFLTDTQYF,TGTGCCAGCAGCAAAGCCGTCTCCGGACGGGACAGTTACTTTCTAACGGATACGCAGTATTTT
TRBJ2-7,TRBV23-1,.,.,CASSQRQSPNLLYEQYF,TGCGCCAGCAGTCAACGTCAAAGCCCCAACCTCCTCTACGAGCAGTACTTC
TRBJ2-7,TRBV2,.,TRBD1,CASSTGQPNFAYEQYF,TGTGCCAGCAGCACGGGACAGCCCAACTTCGCCTACGAGCAGTACTTC
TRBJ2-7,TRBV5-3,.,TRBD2,CARSLATGLAGSRSWSYEQYF,TGTGCCAGAAGCTTGGCTACGGGACTAGCGGGATCTCGGAGTTGGTCCTACGAGCAGTACTTC
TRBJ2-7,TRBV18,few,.,CASSVEARYSYEQYF,TGTGCCAGCTCAGTCGAGGCTCGATACTCCTACGAGCAGTACTTC